Within the sample, the clone carrying this TCR beta chain is medium-sized. The target antigen is unknown. Per germline, CDR1 MNHEY and CDR2 SMNVEV (reference sequence). The V and J ends lost 4 bases and 5 bases, in that order; junction bases with no gene match: 2. The CDR3 spans 13 residues. The data derive from a study of circulating CD8 cells and anti-PD-1 response in melanoma. Study-wide context: About 55% of the 13 melanoma patients received first-line anti-PD-1 therapy.

Each library started from roughly 15 ng of total RNA using the QIAseq Immune Repertoire TCR panel. TCRdb analysed the reads with MiXCR anew, one entry per CDR3 protein. The sample includes roughly 400 distinct CDR3 sequences, 15% of them seen just once. Findings of the study overall: The cohort mixed treatment-naive and previously treated patients.

Live CD3+CD8+TCRalphabeta+ cells were sorted into four subsets by PD-1 and/or TIGIT. The sequence was collected from a human donor with melanoma. This chain joins TRBV27 and TRBJ2-3, with 8 bases that match TRBD2. The sample in question was CD8+ T cells from PBMCs, obtained at baseline or after one month of anti-PD-1 therapy (not recorded which). CDR3 sequence reads: CASSSTSEDTQYF. The CDR3 DNA reads TGTGCCAGCAGTTCGACTAGCGAAGATACGCAGTATTTT.